Each of the 21 T cell receptor beta chains below was sequenced from the same sample in a study of blood T cells in healthy people across ages (dated by TCRdb to 2015 to 2017). The receptor library was made with 5' RACE. TCRdb names Illumina HiSeq 2500 as the instrument used. A second PCR of about 6 to 11 cycles was run with a J-beta primer mix and a sample-barcoded 5' primer. TCRdb trimmed the raw reads at Q25, called clones with MiXCR and kept productive beta chains. Every distinct CDR3 protein forms one entry, paired with its most common genes and DNA. This sample gives roughly 1.7 million distinct CDR3 sequences in total; roughly a third of them show up just once. The ten biggest clones cover around 11% of the sample. The specimen was blood. These receptors all come from a woman aged 25 to 39 in good health.

This clonotype was recorded at least ten times. V is TRBV20-1 and J is TRBJ2-1; 8 nucleotides line up with TRBD1. V gave up 6 bases and J gave up 5 bases; unmatched junction bases: 9. This CDR3 spans 14 amino acids. The germline gives CDR1 DFQATT, CDR2 SNEGSKA (reference sequence). For the CDR3, the DNA is TGCAGTGCCGACAGGGGTCTAGCTAACAATGAGCAGTTCTTC. Translation gives CSADRGLANNEQFF.

The rearrangement joins TRBV5-1 to TRBJ2-2; 9 bases map to TRBD1. Looked up from germline, CDR1 is SGHRS and CDR2 is YFSETQ. The CDR3 has 14 amino acids. V was pared by 6 bases and J by 1 base, with 1 base of the junction left unmatched. This CDR3 is CASMGQGNTGELFF. The CDR3 DNA is TGCGCCAGCATGGGACAGGGGAACACCGGGGAGCTGTTTTTT.

V is TRBV2 and J is TRBJ2-7; D is possibly TRBD1 or TRBD2 (5 bases each). Germline V lookup: CDR1 SNHLY, CDR2 FYNNEI. This CDR3 has 13 residues. V was cut by 8 bases and J by 0 bases, with 11 bases left in between. The CDR3 sequence: CASGKGSSYEQYF. The CDR3 region has the DNA TGTGCCAGCGGAAAGGGGAGCTCCTACGAGCAGTACTTC.

The genes are TRBV3-1 and TRBJ2-2; D uncertain. Germline V gives CDR1 LGHDT, CDR2 YNNKEL (reference sequence). The V gene lost 1 base and the J gene lost 4 bases, with 7 bases spanning the gap. CDR3 length equals 14 residues. The CDR3 spells CASSQGPLTGELFF. The CDR3 nucleotides read TGTGCCAGCAGCCAAGGGCCCCTCACCGGGGAGCTGTTTTTT.

The gene calls are TRBV5-8 and TRBJ2-3; D may be TRBD2 (6 bases). Germline V gene data show CDR1 as SGHTS and CDR2 as YDEGEE. Trimming removed 4 bases from V and 8 bases from J, with 26 bases in between. The CDR3 has 17 residues. CDR3 in amino acids: CASSPSRDSPRFATQYF. In DNA, the CDR3 is TGTGCCAGCAGCCCGTCCCGGGACTCGCCGAGGTTTGCTACGCAGTATTTT. The entire variable domain, with the rest obtained from reference TRBV5-8 and TRBJ2-3, is as follows: EAGVTQSPTHLIKTRGQQATLRCSPISGHTSVYWYQQALGLGLQFLLWYDEGEERNRGNFPPRFSGRQFPNYSSELNVNALELEDSALYLCASSPSRDSPRFATQYFGPGTRLTVL.

The V and J genes are TRBV5-1 and TRBJ2-1; 7 positions match TRBD2. The germline V gene has CDR1 SGHRS and CDR2 YFSETQ. The J segment lost 0 bases and the V segment lost 4 bases, leaving 10 bases of the junction unmatched. The CDR3 is made up of 17 amino acids. CDR3 amino acids: CASSTSLLAFSYNEQFF. The CDR3 DNA reads TGCGCCAGCAGCACCTCTTTACTAGCGTTCTCCTACAATGAGCAGTTCTTC.

This clonotype was seen a few times. V usage is TRBV5-1 and J usage is TRBJ2-5; 7 bases agree with TRBD2. This CDR3 is 14 amino acids long. The germline V gene has CDR1 SGHRS and CDR2 YFSETQ. After removal of 7 bases from V and 2 bases from J, the junction contained 8 bases not matched to a gene. CDR3 bases: TGCGCCAGCGGAGCAGGCGGGGGACAAGAGACCCAGTACTTC. Protein: CASGAGGGQETQYF.

This chain links TRBV6-5 with TRBJ2-5; tentative D call: TRBD2 (5 bases). The end of the DNA aligns better with TRBJ2-7, so the J call may be wrong. Germline CDR1 reads MNHEY; CDR2 reads SVGAGI. This CDR3 comprises 13 residues. In nucleotides, the CDR3 is TGTGCCAGCAGCCGCGGGCTCTTTTACGAGCAGTACTTC. Protein product: CASSRGLFYEQYF.

This chain joins TRBV2 and TRBJ2-5; TRBD2 matches at 11 bases. After removal of 6 bases from V and 6 bases from J, the junction contained 6 bases not matched to a gene. In germline, CDR1 is SNHLY, CDR2 FYNNEI. The CDR3 extends over 14 amino acids. DNA for the CDR3: TGTGCCAGCAGAACTAGCGGGAGTGCAAAGACCCAGTACTTC. The encoded protein is CASRTSGSAKTQYF.

About this clonotype: This may come from a read error, since a much larger clone is one base off. V gene TRBV12-3 or TRBV12-4 combines with J gene TRBJ2-4; D not resolved. The J call is uncertain, as TRBJ2-7 better fits the DNA end. CDR3 length: 14 amino acids. The CDR3 here is CASSLEGYAYEQYF. The CDR3 region has the DNA TGTGCCAGCAGTTTAGAGGGATATGCCTACGAGCAGTACTTC.

The sample holds a few counts of this clonotype. The CDR3, as DNA: TGTGCCAGCAGCCAAGAAGGGCAGCCTAATGAAAAACTGTTTTTT. Protein product: CASSQEGQPNEKLFF. V and J are TRBV14 and TRBJ1-4; D gene uncertain. The germline CDR1 and CDR2 sequences are SGHDN and FVKESK. The CDR3 sequence is 15 residues long. Trimming cost V 0 bases and J 3 bases, with 8 bases left between them.

The rearrangement links TRBV9 to TRBJ2-7; no clear D gene. CDR3 length equals 15 residues. V lost 0 bases and J lost 7, with 17 bases in between. From germline, CDR1 is SGDLS and CDR2 YYNGEE. The DNA for the CDR3 is TGTGCCAGCAGCGTAGGCTCACAATCCGTTTATGAGCAGTACTTC. Its translation is CASSVGSQSVYEQYF. Full variable domain (outside the CDR3, taken from reference TRBV9 and TRBJ2-7): DSGVTQTPKHLITATGQRVTLRCSPRSGDLSVYWYQQSLDQGLQFLIQYYNGEERAKGNILERFSAQQFPDLHSELNLSSLELGDSALYFCASSVGSQSVYEQYFGPGTRLTVT.

V and J are TRBV9 and TRBJ2-7; a weak D match, TRBD1 (5 bases). Trimming stripped 2 bases from V and 3 bases from J, with 9 bases between. CDR3 length: 13 amino acids. From germline, CDR1 is SGDLS and CDR2 YYNGEE. This CDR3 is CASSVGPNYEQYF. CDR3 nucleotide sequence: TGTGCCAGCAGCGTGGGGCCTAACTACGAGCAGTACTTC.

This clonotype was detected a few times. The rearrangement joins TRBV5-6 to TRBJ1-5; no reliable D call. The CDR3 contains 10 residues. Looked up from germline, CDR1 is SGHDT and CDR2 is YYEEEE. The V and J ends lost 7 bases and 9 bases respectively, with 8 bases between them. The CDR3 DNA follows: TGTGCCAGCCAGAGTAGGCCCCAGCATTTT. This sequence encodes CASQSRPQHF.

This chain connects TRBV30 to TRBJ2-7; no clear D. The germline CDR1 and CDR2 sequences are GTSNPN and SVGIG (reference sequence). V was trimmed by 5 bases and J by 5 bases, leaving 22 bases between them. This CDR3 contains 15 residues. In nucleotides, the CDR3 is TGTGCCTGGGATGATAGGTGGGGTCATAAGGACGAGCAGTACTTC. It specifies CAWDDRWGHKDEQYF.

This chain uses TRBV9 with TRBJ1-2; D call uncertain. The CDR3 is made up of 12 amino acids. With 3 bases removed from V and 8 bases from J, the gap between germline ends came to 11 bases. The germline V gene has CDR1 SGDLS and CDR2 YYNGEE. The CDR3 sequence is CASSERGKGYTF. DNA of the CDR3: TGTGCCAGCAGCGAGCGGGGTAAAGGCTACACCTTC.

The chain combines TRBV3-1 with TRBJ2-7, with 10 bases identical to TRBD2. V lost 2 bases to trimming and J lost 0 bases; unmatched junction nucleotides: 4. The CDR3 extends over 16 amino acids. Looked up from germline, CDR1 is LGHDT and CDR2 is YNNKEL (reference sequence). The CDR3 DNA reads TGTGCCAGCAGCCAAACGGGACTAGCGACCTCCTACGAGCAGTACTTC. Its translation: CASSQTGLATSYEQYF.

This chain uses TRBV28 with TRBJ2-7; D is possibly TRBD1 (6 bases). Germline-derived CDR1 and CDR2 are MDHEN and SYDVKM. V dropped 11 bases and J dropped 1 base, with 12 bases sitting between them. The CDR3 is 12 amino acids. The CDR3 is CAGSQGSYEQYF. For the CDR3, the DNA is TGTGCCGGTTCACAGGGTTCCTACGAGCAGTACTTC.

This chain connects TRBV7-9 to TRBJ2-3; D is uncertain. Trimming took off 6 bases at V and 2 bases at J, with 9 bases between the two ends. The CDR3 length is 13 residues. Germline-derived CDR1 and CDR2 are SEHNR and FQNEAQ (reference sequence). The CDR3, as DNA: TGTGCCAGCAGTATCCTGTCCACAGATACGCAGTATTTT. The encoded protein is CASSILSTDTQYF.

The chain employs TRBV9 and TRBJ2-1; 11 positions agree with TRBD2. Germline assignment: CDR1 SGDLS and CDR2 YYNGEE. This CDR3 has 18 residues. With V trimmed by 3 bases and J by 6 bases, 14 bases remained unmatched. CDR3 region: CASSGTRLAGQTRNEQFF. In DNA form, the CDR3 reads TGTGCCAGCAGCGGTACCAGACTAGCGGGGCAAACCCGCAATGAGCAGTTCTTC.

Only a few counts were recorded for this clonotype. CDR3: CSVGGGGPRNEQFF. The CDR3 DNA is TGCAGCGTTGGTGGGGGGGGGCCCAGGAATGAGCAGTTCTTC. This chain uses TRBV29-1 with TRBJ2-1, with D possibly being TRBD2 (7 bases). V lost 4 bases and J lost 7, with 17 bases in between. This CDR3 comprises 14 residues. Germline loops: CDR1 SQVTM, CDR2 ANQGSEA.